This T cell receptor beta chain was captured by sequencing in a study of cytomegalovirus exposure and HLA in healthy donors. The CDR3 totals 14 residues. CDR1 and CDR2 from the germline V gene are MNHEY and SMNVEV (reference sequence). After removal of 5 bases from V and 7 bases from J, the junction contained 7 bases not matched to a gene. Study-level findings and limits: Most sequenced TCRs were rare (though some public TCRs occurred in many donors). In vitro checks showed that three CMV-associated chains really do target CMV antigens.

The donors were members of the validation cohort comprising about 130 subjects, separate from the roughly 640-subject first cohort. Regarding this clone: What it recognizes is unknown.

Data came from immunoSEQ multiplex PCR; TCRdb stores just in-frame clones and leaves some out. Seen here are under 150,000 clones, 85% to 90% observed once, and the top ten hold roughly 10%. The genes are TRBV27 and TRBJ2-1; 8 bases fit TRBD2. This clonotype originated in a man younger than 35 in good health and CMV-seropositive. Input material: PBMCs. The CDR3 region is CASSPSERGNEQFF. The CDR3 nucleotides read TGTGCCAGCAGTCCGTCCGAGCGGGGGAATGAGCAGTTCTTC.